Described below is a single T cell receptor (beta chain) sequence and its context. Its antigen is still unknown. This table comes from immunoSEQ multiplex PCR, and its TCRdb copy is limited to in-frame clones, with some not included. Here the sample spans some 120,000 clones, roughly 90% being singletons. The CDR3 extends over 17 amino acids. Germline V gives CDR1 SGHRS, CDR2 YFSETQ. V lost 3 bases and J lost 0; bases outside the gene matches: 9. The data are from a study of cytomegalovirus exposure and HLA in healthy donors. The overall study: The 95 to 150 validation repertoires used the same platform as the 500 to 700 first-cohort repertoires, a later analysis reported. Findings and caveats of the study: There were a few CMV-associated chains whose specificity for CMV antigens was confirmed in vitro. Rarity characterized most TCR sequences, yet some public TCRs appeared in many donors.

The TCR was taken from a woman aged 18 to 35 in good health and CMV-seronegative. The V and J genes are TRBV5-1 and TRBJ1-3; 7 nucleotides match TRBD1. Sequencing was carried out using PBMCs. The CDR3 coding sequence is TGCGCCAGCAGCTCGGGGAGTAACAGGGGCTCTGGAAACACCATATATTTT. It translates to CASSSGSNRGSGNTIYF.